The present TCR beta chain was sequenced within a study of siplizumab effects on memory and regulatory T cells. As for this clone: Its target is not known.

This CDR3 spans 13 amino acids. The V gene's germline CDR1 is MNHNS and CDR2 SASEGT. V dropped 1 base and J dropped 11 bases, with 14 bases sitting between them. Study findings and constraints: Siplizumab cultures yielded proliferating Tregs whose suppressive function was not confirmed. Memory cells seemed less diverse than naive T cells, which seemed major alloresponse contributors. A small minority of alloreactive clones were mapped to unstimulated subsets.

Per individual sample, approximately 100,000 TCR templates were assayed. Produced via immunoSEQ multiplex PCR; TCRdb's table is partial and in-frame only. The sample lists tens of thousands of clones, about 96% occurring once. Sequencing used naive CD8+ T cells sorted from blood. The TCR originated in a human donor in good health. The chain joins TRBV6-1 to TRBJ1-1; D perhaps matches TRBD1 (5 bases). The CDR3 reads CASSEGGGSPAFF. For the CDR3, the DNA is TGTGCCAGCAGTGAAGGGGGGGGGTCCCCGGCTTTCTTT.